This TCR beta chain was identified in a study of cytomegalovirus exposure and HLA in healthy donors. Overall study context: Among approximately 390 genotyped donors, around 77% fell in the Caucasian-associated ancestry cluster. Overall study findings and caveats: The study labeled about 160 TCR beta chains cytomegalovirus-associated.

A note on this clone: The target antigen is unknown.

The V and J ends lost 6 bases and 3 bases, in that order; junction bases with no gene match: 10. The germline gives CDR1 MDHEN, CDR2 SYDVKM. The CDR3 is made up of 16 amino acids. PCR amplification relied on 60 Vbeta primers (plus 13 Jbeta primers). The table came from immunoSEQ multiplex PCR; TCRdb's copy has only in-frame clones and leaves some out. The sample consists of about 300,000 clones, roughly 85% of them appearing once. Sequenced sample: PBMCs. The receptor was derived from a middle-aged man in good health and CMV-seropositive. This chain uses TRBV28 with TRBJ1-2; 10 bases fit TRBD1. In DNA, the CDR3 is TGTGCCAGCAGGTTAGGTTCCGGGACAGGGGACTATGGCTACACCTTC. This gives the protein CASRLGSGTGDYGYTF.